Below, 27 T cell receptor beta chains from the same sample are listed, as sequenced in a study of blood T cells in healthy people across ages. A sample-barcoded 5' primer and a J-beta primer mix were used in a second PCR of roughly 7 to 11 cycles. One entry per CDR3 protein, called by TCRdb with MiXCR from the 5' RACE reads. There are hundreds of thousands of distinct CDR3 sequences in the sample; over 45% occur only once, and approximately 21% lies in the top ten. The sequenced sample consisted of blood. The origin of the receptors is a young man in good health.

The chain employs TRBV7-2 and TRBJ1-5; the match to TRBD1 covers 8 bases. Trimming at V came to 5 bases and at J to 5 bases, leaving 5 bases not matched to a gene. There are 14 residues in the CDR3. The germline V gene has CDR1 SGHTA and CDR2 FQGNSA. CDR3 loop: CASSENRGDQPQHF. CDR3 sequence (DNA): TGTGCCAGCAGCGAGAACAGGGGGGATCAGCCCCAGCATTTT.

This clonotype has only a few counts. V and J are TRBV6-5 and TRBJ2-1, with 8 bases identical to TRBD2. The CDR3 totals 16 residues. CDR1 MNHEY and CDR2 SVGAGI come from the germline V gene. Trimming took 0 bases from V and 0 from J; bases not matched to a gene: 1. CDR3 sequence reads: CASSYSAGGSYNEQFF. The DNA for the CDR3 is TGTGCCAGCAGTTACTCGGCGGGGGGCTCCTACAATGAGCAGTTCTTC.

The rearrangement joins TRBV30 to TRBJ1-4; a possible D gene is TRBD1 (6 bases). The CDR3 loop spans 14 amino acids. Trimming shortened V by 1 base and J by 5 bases, and 11 bases separated the two germline ends. Germline V gene lookup returns CDR1 GTSNPN and CDR2 SVGIG (reference sequence). DNA of the CDR3: TGTGCCTGGAGTGGTGGGACAAGGAATGAAAAACTGTTTTTT. It codes for CAWSGGTRNEKLFF.

The genes are TRBV15 and TRBJ2-1, with D unclear. CDR1 and CDR2 from the germline V gene are LNHNV and YYDKDF (reference sequence). V dropped 3 bases and J dropped 7 bases, with 22 bases sitting between them. The CDR3 contains 17 residues. The CDR3 loop is CATSRSRSTSPENEQFF. The CDR3 DNA reads TGTGCCACCAGCAGGAGCCGGAGTACATCCCCGGAGAATGAGCAGTTCTTC. The variable domain in full, completed from reference TRBV15 and TRBJ2-1, reads DAMVIQNPRYQVTQFGKPVTLSCSQTLNHNVMYWYQQKSSQAPKLLFHYYDKDFNNEADTPDNFQSRRPNTSFCFLDIRSPGLGDTAMYLCATSRSRSTSPENEQFFGPGTRLTVL.

The table lists this clonotype with many counts. J is TRBJ2-3 and V is TRBV12-3 or TRBV12-4, with D maybe TRBD1 (6 bases). This CDR3 has 16 residues. V was shortened by 6 bases and J by 2 bases, with 18 bases between the two germline ends. CDR3 sequence: CASSKFRGTSTDTQYF. In DNA form, the CDR3 reads TGTGCCAGCAGCAAGTTTAGGGGGACCTCCACAGATACGCAGTATTTT.

The V call is TRBV7-9, the J call TRBJ2-5, with D perhaps TRBD1 (6 bases). V lost 3 bases to trimming and J lost 6 bases, with 20 bases between them. CDR1 and CDR2 (germline): SEHNR, FQNEAQ (reference sequence). The length of the CDR3 is 16 residues. In DNA, the CDR3 is TGTGCCAGCAGCTTTCGATCCAGGGACAATCCACAGACCCAGTACTTC. Its protein product is CASSFRSRDNPQTQYF.

This clonotype was observed a handful of times. The rearrangement joins TRBV27 to TRBJ2-1; perhaps TRBD2 as D (7 bases). This CDR3 is built from 11 residues. Looked up from germline, CDR1 is MNHEY and CDR2 is SMNVEV (reference sequence). The V gene lost 8 bases and the J gene lost 12 bases, with 14 bases spanning the gap. CDR3 bases: TGTGCCAGCGGGAGGGGACACGTGCAGTTCTTC. Translation: CASGRGHVQFF.

DNA of the CDR3: TGTGCCAGCAGCTTAGTAGGTGGGGCCACTAGCACAGATACGCAGTATTTT. The encoded protein is CASSLVGGATSTDTQYF. The gene calls are TRBV7-2 and TRBJ2-3, with D possibly TRBD1 on 5 matching bases. Trimming took 1 base from V and 0 from J, leaving 14 bases between them. This CDR3 contains 17 residues. Germline V CDR1 and CDR2: SGHTA, FQGNSA. The variable domain in full, with the rest retrieved from reference TRBV7-2 and TRBJ2-3, is GAGVSQSPSNKVTEKGKDVELRCDPISGHTALYWYRQSLGQGLEFLIYFQGNSAPDKSGLPSDRFSAERTGGSVSTLTIQRTQQEDSAVYLCASSLVGGATSTDTQYFGPGTRLTVL.

The CDR3 sequence is CASSFRGITEAFF. The DNA for the CDR3 is TGTGCCAGCAGCTTCAGGGGGATCACTGAAGCTTTCTTT. This sequence joins TRBV5-6 and TRBJ1-1; 7 nucleotides align to TRBD1. V shed 2 bases and J 4 bases; nucleotides not matched to a gene: 2. The CDR3 length is 13 residues. CDR1 is SGHDT and CDR2 is YYEEEE in the germline V gene.

This clonotype came up once. This chain uses TRBV20-1 with TRBJ2-1; 9 bases align to TRBD2. Germline-derived CDR1 and CDR2 are DFQATT and SNEGSKA (reference sequence). With 8 bases clipped from V and 10 bases from J, the junction kept 12 bases outside the gene matches. The CDR3 spans 13 residues. As DNA, the CDR3 is TGCAGTCCGCGGGAGGGCCTATCACAGGAGCAGTTCTTC. This codes for CSPREGLSQEQFF.

On this clonotype: A much bigger clone sits one base away, suggesting this may be a read error. V gene TRBV6-4 combines with J gene TRBJ2-5; no definite D call. CDR1 and CDR2 from the germline V gene are MRHNA and SNTAGT. The CDR3 length is 14 residues. V shed 2 bases and J shed 11 bases, with 18 bases lying between them. The CDR3 bases are TGTGCCAGCAGTGACCAGGACGGAGACAATGAGCAGTACTTC. Translated: CASSDQDGDNEQYF.

This clonotype has just a few counts. The J gene is TRBJ2-5, the V gene TRBV7-9; D is unresolved. Gene TRBJ2-7 matches the end of the DNA better, so the J call may be wrong. This CDR3 spans 18 amino acids. Looked up from germline, CDR1 is SEHNR and CDR2 is FQNEAQ (reference sequence). The DNA for the CDR3 is TGTGCCAGCAGCTTAGCAATAGAGACCCAAAGGGTTCCCTACGAGCAGTACTTC. This gives the protein CASSLAIETQRVPYEQYF.

This clonotype appeared a few times. The CDR3 loop reads CASSDSPGRTTSQGYGYTF. The CDR3, as DNA: TGTGCCAGCAGTGACTCCCCGGGACGGACTACATCTCAGGGCTATGGCTACACCTTC. The chain uses TRBV25-1 and TRBJ1-2; D may be TRBD1 (5 bases). V lost 3 bases to trimming and J lost 4 bases, with 27 bases between them. This CDR3 is 19 amino acids long. CDR1 is MGHDK and CDR2 is SYGVNS in the germline V gene.

This clonotype has more than one count but fewer than ten. The chain joins TRBV21-1 to TRBJ2-3; the tabulated D call, TRBD1, remains unverified against the DNA. TRBV21-1 is listed as a pseudogene. CDR3 length: 16 amino acids. The CDR3 protein is CASSSGRGGSTDTQYF. CDR3 sequence (DNA): TGTGCCAGCAGCTCCGGACGGGGGGGAAGCACAGATACGCAGTATTTT.

The V gene is TRBV10-3, the J gene TRBJ2-7; TRBD2 might be the D (5 bases). The CDR3 loop spans 13 amino acids. Between the trimmed V and J ends, which lost 3 bases and 5 bases, there was a span of 11 bases. Germline-derived CDR1 and CDR2 are ENHRY and SYGVKD. CDR3 DNA sequence: TGTGCCATCAGTGAACGGACTTCTGACGAGCAGTACTTC. Amino acids: CAISERTSDEQYF.

The chain recombines TRBV12-3 or TRBV12-4 with TRBJ1-2; perhaps TRBD1 as D (6 bases). This CDR3 spans 17 amino acids. Trimming removed 4 bases at V and 0 bases at J, with 18 bases between. The DNA of the CDR3 is TGTGCCAGCAGTTCCAGGGGTGTTCATACTACTAACTATGGCTACACCTTC. Encoded protein: CASSSRGVHTTNYGYTF.

V is TRBV7-2 and J is TRBJ2-1; TRBD2 agrees at 9 bases. Germline loops: CDR1 SGHTA, CDR2 FQGNSA. This CDR3 spans 14 amino acids. V lost 7 bases to trimming and J lost 6 bases; unmatched junction nucleotides: 7. The CDR3 nucleotides are TGTGCCAGCAATGGCGGGAGGGCCTTCAATGAGCAGTTCTTC. Protein: CASNGGRAFNEQFF.

This rearrangement joins TRBV27 to TRBJ2-1, with 8 positions matching TRBD2. This CDR3 contains 14 residues. The trim removed 3 bases at V and 4 bases at J, leaving 2 bases unmatched. Germline assignment: CDR1 MNHEY and CDR2 SMNVEV (reference sequence). As DNA, the CDR3 is TGTGCCAGCAGTTTCCGCGGGGGGTACAATGAGCAGTTCTTC. Protein: CASSFRGGYNEQFF.

V usage is TRBV7-3 and J usage is TRBJ2-3; D may be TRBD2 (6 bases). The CDR3 totals 15 residues. Trimming took off 3 bases at V and 3 bases at J, with 13 bases between the two ends. Germline V gene data show CDR1 as SGHTA and CDR2 as FQGTGA. The DNA of the CDR3 is TGTGCCAGCAGCTTCACGGGAGTGGGTACAGATACGCAGTATTTT. The encoded protein is CASSFTGVGTDTQYF. The full variable domain, with the rest looked up from reference TRBV7-3 and TRBJ2-3, is GAGVSQTPSNKVTEKGKYVELRCDPISGHTALYWYRQSLGQGPEFLIYFQGTGAADDSGLPNDRFFAVRPEGSVSTLKIQRTERGDSAVYLCASSFTGVGTDTQYFGPGTRLTVL.

The chain uses TRBV7-8 and TRBJ2-5, with a possible D match to TRBD1 (6 bases). Germline assignment: CDR1 SGHVS and CDR2 FQNEAQ. The CDR3 spans 14 residues. V shed 10 bases and J shed 11 bases, with 26 bases lying between them. The DNA of the CDR3 is TGTGCCACCATGGGGGCTGGTGTTCTTTCAGGGCAGTACTTC. Its translation: CATMGAGVLSGQYF.

V usage is TRBV18 and J usage is TRBJ2-7; 9 positions agree with TRBD1. The end of the DNA is better explained by TRBJ2-5, so the J call may be wrong. The CDR3 has 16 amino acids. Germline-derived CDR1 and CDR2 are KGHSH and LQKENI. The CDR3 here is CASSPQTGGLGETQYF. CDR3 coding DNA: TGTGCCAGCTCACCACAAACAGGGGGCTTAGGAGAGACCCAGTACTTC.

A single count supports this clonotype. The chain has TRBV29-1 and TRBJ1-4; TRBD1 is a possible D gene (6 bases). The V end lost 7 bases, the J end lost 7 bases, and 16 bases lay between the germline ends. Per germline, CDR1 SQVTM and CDR2 ANQGSEA. This CDR3 comprises 13 residues. CDR3 sequence (DNA): TGCAGCGGCAAAGGAGGGGGGGCTGAAAAACTGTTTTTT. This codes for CSGKGGGAEKLFF. Together with reference TRBV29-1 and TRBJ1-4, the CDR3 gives the full variable domain: SAVISQKPSRDICQRGTSLTIQCQVDSQVTMMFWYRQQPGQSLTLIATANQGSEATYESGFVIDKFPISRPNLTFSTLTVSNMSPEDSSIYLCSGKGGGAEKLFFGSGTQLSVL.

This chain uses TRBV29-1 with TRBJ2-7; D might be TRBD2 (5 bases). CDR3 length equals 14 residues. CDR1 SQVTM and CDR2 ANQGSEA come from the germline V gene. Trimming pared 7 bases from V and 3 bases from J, leaving 19 bases between. CDR3 nucleotide sequence: TGCAGCGCATTACTAGAATCGGCGATCTACGAGCAGTACTTC. Translation: CSALLESAIYEQYF.

The chain is built from TRBV2 and TRBJ2-3; 7 bases are shared with TRBD2. The CDR3 length is 21 residues. Germline V gives CDR1 SNHLY, CDR2 FYNNEI. V dropped 0 bases and J dropped 2; count of bases not matched to a gene: 20. The CDR3 region is CASSEALGGGPFTTPTDTQYF. The CDR3 nucleotides read TGTGCCAGCAGTGAAGCGCTTGGGGGAGGGCCCTTTACAACGCCCACAGATACGCAGTATTTT.

V is TRBV20-1 and J is TRBJ1-2; maybe TRBD1 (6 bases). The CDR3 has 16 residues. The V gene lost 0 bases and the J gene lost 4 bases, with 18 bases spanning the gap. The germline V gene has CDR1 DFQATT and CDR2 SNEGSKA (reference sequence). The CDR3 DNA reads TGCAGTGCTAGAGATTCGGGCAGGGACATTACCTATGGCTACACCTTC. This translates into CSARDSGRDITYGYTF.

The V gene is TRBV12-3 or TRBV12-4, the J gene TRBJ2-1; TRBD2 matches at 7 bases. The CDR3 runs to 15 residues. The junction had 5 bases not matched to a gene; V was cut back by 6 bases and J by 0 bases. This CDR3 reads CASRPRGSSYNEQFF. The CDR3, as DNA: TGTGCCAGCAGGCCGCGGGGGAGCTCCTACAATGAGCAGTTCTTC.

The J gene is TRBJ2-1, the V gene TRBV9; D is tentatively TRBD1 or TRBD2 (5 bases each). Germline CDR1 SGDLS, CDR2 YYNGEE. The CDR3 spans 14 residues. Trimming removed 0 bases at V and 8 bases at J, with 12 bases between. This CDR3 is CASSVAPGRHEQFF. The DNA of the CDR3 is TGTGCCAGCAGCGTAGCCCCGGGGCGGCATGAGCAGTTCTTC.